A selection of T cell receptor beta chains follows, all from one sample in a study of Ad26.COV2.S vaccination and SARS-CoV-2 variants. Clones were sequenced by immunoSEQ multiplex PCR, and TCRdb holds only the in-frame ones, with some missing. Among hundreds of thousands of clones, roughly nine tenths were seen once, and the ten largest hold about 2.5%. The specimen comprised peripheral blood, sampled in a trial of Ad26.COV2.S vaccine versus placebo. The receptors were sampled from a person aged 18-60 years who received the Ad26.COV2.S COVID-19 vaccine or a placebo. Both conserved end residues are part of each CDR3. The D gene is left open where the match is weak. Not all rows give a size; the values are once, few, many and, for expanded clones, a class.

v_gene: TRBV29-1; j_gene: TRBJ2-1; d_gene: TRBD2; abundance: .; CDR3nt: TGCAGCGTTGCCCGTGGGACTAGCGGTTTCAATGAGCAGTTCTTC; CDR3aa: CSVARGTSGFNEQFF
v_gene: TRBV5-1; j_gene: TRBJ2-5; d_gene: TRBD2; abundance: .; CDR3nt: TGCGCCAGCAGCTTGACTAGCGGGGGACATCAAGAGACCCAGTACTTC; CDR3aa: CASSLTSGGHQETQYF
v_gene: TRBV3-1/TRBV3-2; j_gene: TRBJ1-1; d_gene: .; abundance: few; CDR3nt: TGTGCCAGCAGCCGTGCTCGTCACACTGAAGCTTTCTTT; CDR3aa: CASSRARHTEAFF
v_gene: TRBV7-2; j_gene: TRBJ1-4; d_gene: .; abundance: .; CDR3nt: TGTGCCAGCAGCTTACCTATAGGGGGAACTAATGAAAAACTGTTTTTT; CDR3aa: CASSLPIGGTNEKLFF
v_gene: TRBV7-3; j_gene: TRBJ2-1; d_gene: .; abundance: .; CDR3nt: TGTGCCAGCAGCCCCAATCCGCTTTACAATGAGCAGTTCTTC; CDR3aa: CASSPNPLYNEQFF
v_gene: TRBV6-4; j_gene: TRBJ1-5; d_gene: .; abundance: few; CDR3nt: TGTGCCAGCAGTGAGGGGGATAATCAGCCCCAGCATTTT; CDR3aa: CASSEGDNQPQHF
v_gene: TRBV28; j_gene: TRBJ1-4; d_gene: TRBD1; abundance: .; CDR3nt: TGTGCCAGCAGAATGCAGGGGGCAGGTGAAAAACTGTTTTTT; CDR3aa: CASRMQGAGEKLFF
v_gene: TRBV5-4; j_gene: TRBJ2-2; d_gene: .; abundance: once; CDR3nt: TGTGCCAGCCGAAAATCTAGCGACACCGGGGAGCTGTTTTTT; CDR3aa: CASRKSSDTGELFF
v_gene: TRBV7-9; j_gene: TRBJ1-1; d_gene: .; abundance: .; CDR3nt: TGTGCCAGCAGCCTTCCCCGGAACAGCCTGAACACTGAAGCTTTCTTT; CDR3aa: CASSLPRNSLNTEAFF
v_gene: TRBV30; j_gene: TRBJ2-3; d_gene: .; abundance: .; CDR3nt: TGTGCCTGGAGTGCCCTAGCGTTCGGAGATACGCAGTATTTT; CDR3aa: CAWSALAFGDTQYF
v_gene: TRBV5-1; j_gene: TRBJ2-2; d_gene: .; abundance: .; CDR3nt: TGCGCCAGCAGCTGGCACGACTCGGGCACCGGGGAGCTGTTTTTT; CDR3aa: CASSWHDSGTGELFF
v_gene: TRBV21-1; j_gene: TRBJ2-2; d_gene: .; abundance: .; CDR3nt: TGTGCCAGCAACAAAAAAGAGGGATGCTGGGGCGGTGGCGGGGAGCTGTTTTTT; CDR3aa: CASNKKEGCWGGGGELFF
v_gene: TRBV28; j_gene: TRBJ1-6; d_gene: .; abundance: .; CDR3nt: TGTGCCAGCAGTCGGACAGTCTGGGGTTCACCCCTCCACTTT; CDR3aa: CASSRTVWGSPLHF
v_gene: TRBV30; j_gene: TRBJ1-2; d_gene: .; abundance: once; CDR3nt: TGTGCCTCCCTGAACTATGGCTACACCTTC; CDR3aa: CASLNYGYTF
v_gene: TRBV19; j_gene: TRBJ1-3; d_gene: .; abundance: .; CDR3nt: TGTGCCAGTAATCCGGGGCGGTCTGGAAACACCATATATTTT; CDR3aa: CASNPGRSGNTIYF
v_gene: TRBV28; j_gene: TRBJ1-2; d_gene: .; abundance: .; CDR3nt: TGTGCCAGCAGTTCGACCCTCTATGGCTACACCTTC; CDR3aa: CASSSTLYGYTF
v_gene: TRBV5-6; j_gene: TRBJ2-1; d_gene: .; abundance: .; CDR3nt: TGTGCCAGCAGCTCGGCTCTGGGGACGGCCAACAATGAGCAGTTCTTC; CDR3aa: CASSSALGTANNEQFF